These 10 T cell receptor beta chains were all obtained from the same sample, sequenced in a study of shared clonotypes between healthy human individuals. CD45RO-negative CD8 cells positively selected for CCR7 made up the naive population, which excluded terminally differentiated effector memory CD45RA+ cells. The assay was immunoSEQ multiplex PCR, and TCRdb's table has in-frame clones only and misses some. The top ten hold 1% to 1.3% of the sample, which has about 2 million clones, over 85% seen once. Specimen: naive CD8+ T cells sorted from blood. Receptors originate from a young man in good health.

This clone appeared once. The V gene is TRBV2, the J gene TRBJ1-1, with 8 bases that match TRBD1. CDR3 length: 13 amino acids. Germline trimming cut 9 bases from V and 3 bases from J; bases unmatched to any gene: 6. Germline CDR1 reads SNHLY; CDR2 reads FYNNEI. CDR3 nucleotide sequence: TGTGCCAGTTGGACAGGGAGGGACACTGAAGCTTTCTTT. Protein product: CASWTGRDTEAFF.

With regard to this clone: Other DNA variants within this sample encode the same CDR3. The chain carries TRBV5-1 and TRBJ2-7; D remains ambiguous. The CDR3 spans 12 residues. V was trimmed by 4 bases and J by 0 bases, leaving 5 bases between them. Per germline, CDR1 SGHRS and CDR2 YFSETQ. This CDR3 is CASSGDSYEQYF. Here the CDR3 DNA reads TGCGCCAGCAGCGGGGACTCCTACGAGCAGTACTTC. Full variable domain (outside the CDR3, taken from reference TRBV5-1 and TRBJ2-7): KAGVTQTPRYLIKTRGQQVTLSCSPISGHRSVSWYQQTPGQGLQFLFEYFSETQRNKGNFPGRFSGRQFSNSRSEMNVSTLELGDSALYLCASSGDSYEQYFGPGTRLTVT.

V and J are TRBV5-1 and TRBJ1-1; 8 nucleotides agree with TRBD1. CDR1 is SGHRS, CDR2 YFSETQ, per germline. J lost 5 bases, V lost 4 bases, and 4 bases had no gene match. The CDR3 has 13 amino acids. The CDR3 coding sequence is TGCGCCAGCAGCGCGGACAGGGTTACTGAAGCTTTCTTT. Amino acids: CASSADRVTEAFF.

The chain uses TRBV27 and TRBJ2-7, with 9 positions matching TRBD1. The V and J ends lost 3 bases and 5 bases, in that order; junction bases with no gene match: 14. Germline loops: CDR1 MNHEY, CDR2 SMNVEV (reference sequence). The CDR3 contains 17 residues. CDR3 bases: TGTGCCAGCAGTTTGAACCCCGGGACAGGGAAATTCCACGAGCAGTACTTC. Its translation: CASSLNPGTGKFHEQYF.

CDR3 sequence: CASSSHGAEQYF. CDR3 in DNA: TGTGCCAGCAGCTCTCACGGGGCTGAGCAGTACTTC. V gene TRBV7-9 combines with J gene TRBJ2-7; D is possibly TRBD1 or TRBD2 (5 bases each). This CDR3 has 12 amino acids. CDR1 is SEHNR, CDR2 FQNEAQ, per germline (reference sequence). Trimming stripped 4 bases from V and 7 bases from J, with 11 bases between.

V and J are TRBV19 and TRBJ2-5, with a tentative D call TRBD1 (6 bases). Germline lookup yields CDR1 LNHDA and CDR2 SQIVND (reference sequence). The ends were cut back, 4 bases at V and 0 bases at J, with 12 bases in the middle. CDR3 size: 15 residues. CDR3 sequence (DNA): TGTGCCAGTAGTACCCGGACAGAGTACCAAGAGACCCAGTACTTC. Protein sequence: CASSTRTEYQETQYF.

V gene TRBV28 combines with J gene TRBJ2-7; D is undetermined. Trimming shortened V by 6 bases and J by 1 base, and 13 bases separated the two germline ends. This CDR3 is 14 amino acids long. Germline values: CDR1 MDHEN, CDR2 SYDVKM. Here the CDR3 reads CASRLTVTSYEQYF. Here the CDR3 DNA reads TGTGCCAGCAGGCTCACAGTAACTTCCTACGAGCAGTACTTC.

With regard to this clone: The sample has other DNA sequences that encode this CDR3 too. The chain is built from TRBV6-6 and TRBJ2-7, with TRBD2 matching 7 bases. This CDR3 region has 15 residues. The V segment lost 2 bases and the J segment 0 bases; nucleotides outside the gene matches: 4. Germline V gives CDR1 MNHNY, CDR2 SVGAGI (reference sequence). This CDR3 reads CASSYLGGSSYEQYF. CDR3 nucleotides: TGTGCCAGCAGTTACCTGGGCGGGAGCTCCTACGAGCAGTACTTC.

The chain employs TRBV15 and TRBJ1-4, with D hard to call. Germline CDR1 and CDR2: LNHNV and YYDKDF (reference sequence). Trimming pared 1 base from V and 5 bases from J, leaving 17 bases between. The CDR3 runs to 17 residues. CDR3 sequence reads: CATSRVVVLDWNEKLFF. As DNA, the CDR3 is TGTGCCACCAGCAGAGTGGTTGTTCTAGACTGGAATGAAAAACTGTTTTTT.

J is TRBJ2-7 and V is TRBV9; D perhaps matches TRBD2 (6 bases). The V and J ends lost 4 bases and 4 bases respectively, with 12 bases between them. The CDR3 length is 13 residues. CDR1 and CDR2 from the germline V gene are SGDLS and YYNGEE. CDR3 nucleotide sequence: TGTGCCAGCAGCACCGATAGCGGTTACGAGCAGTACTTC. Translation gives CASSTDSGYEQYF.